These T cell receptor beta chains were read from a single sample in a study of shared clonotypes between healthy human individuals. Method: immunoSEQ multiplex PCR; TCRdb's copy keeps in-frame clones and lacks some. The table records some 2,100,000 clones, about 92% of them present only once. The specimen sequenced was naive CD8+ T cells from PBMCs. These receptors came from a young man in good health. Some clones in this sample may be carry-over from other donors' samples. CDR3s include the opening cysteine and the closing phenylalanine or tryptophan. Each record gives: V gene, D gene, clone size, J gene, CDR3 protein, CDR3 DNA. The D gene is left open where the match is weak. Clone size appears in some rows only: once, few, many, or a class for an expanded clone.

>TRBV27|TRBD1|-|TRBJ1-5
CASRPDRGPNQPQHF
TGTGCCAGCAGGCCTGACAGGGGGCCCAATCAGCCCCAGCATTTT
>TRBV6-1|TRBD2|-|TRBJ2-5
CASSESAGTSGQETQYF
TGTGCCAGCAGTGAGTCAGCTGGGACTAGCGGGCAAGAGACCCAGTACTTC
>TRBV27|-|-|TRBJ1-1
CASSPFSIRTEAFF
TGTGCCAGCAGTCCTTTCAGTATACGGACTGAAGCTTTCTTT
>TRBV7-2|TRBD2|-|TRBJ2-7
CASSSGLAVYEQYF
TGTGCCAGCAGCTCCGGACTAGCGGTCTACGAGCAGTACTTC
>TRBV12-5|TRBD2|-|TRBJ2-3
CASGLDVAGGPHTQYF
TGTGCTAGTGGTTTGGATGTAGCGGGAGGGCCTCATACGCAGTATTTT
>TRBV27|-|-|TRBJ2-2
CASNEGQLRGTGELFF
TGTGCCAGCAATGAAGGACAACTAAGGGGTACCGGGGAGCTGTTTTTT
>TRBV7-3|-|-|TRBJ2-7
CASSPGKGGEQYF
TGTGCCAGCAGCCCCGGGAAGGGTGGGGAGCAGTACTTC
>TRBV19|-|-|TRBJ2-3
CASSPRTSDTQYF
TGTGCCAGTAGTCCTCGTACGTCTGATACGCAGTATTTT
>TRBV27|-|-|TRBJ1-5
CASSLTGTQEDSNQPQHF
TGTGCCAGCAGTTTAACCGGGACTCAGGAAGATAGCAATCAGCCCCAGCATTTT
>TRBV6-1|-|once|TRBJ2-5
CASSEAGARETQYF
TGTGCCAGCAGTGAGGCAGGGGCTAGGGAGACCCAGTACTTC
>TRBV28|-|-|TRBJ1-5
CASSSYRQIRLEPQHF
TGTGCCAGCAGTTCGTATAGACAGATCCGATTGGAGCCCCAGCATTTT
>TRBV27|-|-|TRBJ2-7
CASSPLAETLNYEQYF
TGTGCCAGCAGTCCATTAGCAGAGACACTAAACTACGAGCAGTACTTC
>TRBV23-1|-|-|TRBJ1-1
CASKSDRQNTEAFF
TGCGCCAGCAAATCAGACAGGCAGAACACTGAAGCTTTCTTT
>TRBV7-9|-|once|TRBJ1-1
CASSSARWDTEAFF
TGTGCCAGCAGCTCCGCAAGGTGGGACACTGAAGCTTTCTTT
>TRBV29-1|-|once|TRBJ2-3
CSVGGNWADTQYF
TGCAGCGTCGGGGGTAATTGGGCAGATACGCAGTATTTT
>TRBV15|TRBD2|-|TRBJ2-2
CATSRATGGPGELFF
TGTGCCACCAGCAGGGCGACGGGAGGTCCCGGGGAGCTGTTTTTT
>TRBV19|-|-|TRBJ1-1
CASSERGNTEAFF
TGTGCCAGTAGCGAAAGAGGGAACACTGAAGCTTTCTTT
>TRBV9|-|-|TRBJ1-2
CASSVDSFSGYGYTF
TGTGCCAGCAGCGTAGACTCCTTCTCCGGCTATGGCTACACCTTC
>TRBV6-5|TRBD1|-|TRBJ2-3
CASRSGQGVTDTQYF
TGTGCCAGCAGATCGGGACAGGGCGTCACAGATACGCAGTATTTT
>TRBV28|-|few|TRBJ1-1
CASSPQTEAFF
TGTGCCAGCAGTCCTCAGACTGAAGCTTTCTTT
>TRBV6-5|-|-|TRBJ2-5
CASSYGLLETQYF
TGTGCCAGCAGTTACGGACTCCTAGAGACCCAGTACTTC
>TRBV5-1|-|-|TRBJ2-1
CASSSFRQAVEQFF
TGCGCCAGCAGCTCATTTCGACAGGCCGTTGAGCAGTTCTTC
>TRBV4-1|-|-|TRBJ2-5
CASSQDVPRAETQYF
TGCGCCAGCAGCCAAGATGTCCCTAGGGCGGAGACCCAGTACTTC
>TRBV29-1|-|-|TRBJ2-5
CSVGETQYF
TGCAGCGTGGGAGAGACCCAGTACTTC
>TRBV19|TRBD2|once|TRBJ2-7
CASSIEVLAEPYEQYF
TGTGCCAGTAGTATAGAGGTACTAGCGGAGCCCTACGAGCAGTACTTC
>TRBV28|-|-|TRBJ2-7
CASRPSPGPYEQYF
TGTGCCAGCAGACCCTCGCCGGGTCCTTACGAGCAGTACTTC
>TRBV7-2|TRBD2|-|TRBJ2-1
CASSRLAGPSYNEQFF
TGTGCCAGCAGTCGACTAGCGGGGCCGTCCTACAATGAGCAGTTCTTC
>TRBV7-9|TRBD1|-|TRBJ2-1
CASSPRQGMGNEQFF
TGTGCCAGCAGCCCAAGACAGGGAATGGGTAATGAGCAGTTCTTC
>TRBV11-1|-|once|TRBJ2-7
CASSDRGGRLEQYF
TGTGCCAGCAGCGACCGCGGTGGGCGTTTAGAGCAGTACTTC
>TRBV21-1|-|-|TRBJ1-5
CASYQPGDGSRRNQPQHF
TGTGCCAGCTACCAGCCGGGGGACGGGAGTAGGCGCAATCAGCCCCAGCATTTT
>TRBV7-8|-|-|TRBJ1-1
CASSPAARLLNTEAFF
TGTGCCAGCAGCCCCGCGGCTCGACTACTTAACACTGAAGCTTTCTTT
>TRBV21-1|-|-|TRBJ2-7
CASSNRMASGIYEQYF
TGTGCCAGCAGCAATAGGATGGCTAGCGGGATCTACGAGCAGTACTTC
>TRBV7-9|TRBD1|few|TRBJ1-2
CASSLGSTGVNYGYTF
TGTGCCAGCAGCTTAGGATCAACAGGGGTCAACTATGGCTACACCTTC
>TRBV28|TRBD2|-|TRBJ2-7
CASSLPPVGGGPHEQYF
TGTGCCAGCAGTTTACCCCCGGTCGGGGGAGGGCCCCACGAGCAGTACTTC
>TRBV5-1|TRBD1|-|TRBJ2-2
CASSLAGGDTGELFF
TGCGCCAGCAGCTTGGCAGGGGGCGATACCGGGGAGCTGTTTTTT
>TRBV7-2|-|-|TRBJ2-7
CASSLSGGWNEQYF
TGTGCCAGCAGCTTATCTGGGGGATGGAACGAGCAGTACTTC
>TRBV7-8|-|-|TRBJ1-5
CASSLGTYSNQPQHF
TGTGCCAGCAGCTTAGGGACATATAGCAATCAGCCCCAGCATTTT
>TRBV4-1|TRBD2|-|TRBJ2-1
CASSQPTSGRSNEQFF
TGCGCCAGCAGCCAACCTACTAGCGGGAGAAGCAATGAGCAGTTCTTC
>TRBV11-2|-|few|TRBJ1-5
CASSLGVRQPQHF
TGTGCCAGCAGCTTAGGAGTGCGCCAGCCCCAGCATTTT
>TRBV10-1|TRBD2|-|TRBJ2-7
CAPIPTSGRAESSYEQYF
TGCGCCCCCATTCCCACTAGCGGGAGGGCGGAGAGCTCCTACGAGCAGTACTTC
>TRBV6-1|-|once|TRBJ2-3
CASSEAWVASTDTQYF
TGTGCCAGCAGTGAAGCGTGGGTAGCGTCCACAGATACGCAGTATTTT
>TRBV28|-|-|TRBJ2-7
CASSTDTSYEQYF
TGTGCCAGCAGTACGGACACCTCCTACGAGCAGTACTTC
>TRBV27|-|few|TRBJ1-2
CASSPQTRGAGYGYTF
TGTGCCAGCAGTCCCCAGACTCGGGGGGCAGGTTATGGCTACACCTTC
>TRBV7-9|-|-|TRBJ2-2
CASSLAVRGLHTGELFF
TGTGCCAGCAGCTTAGCTGTCAGGGGATTGCACACCGGGGAGCTGTTTTTT
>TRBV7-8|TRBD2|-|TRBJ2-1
CASSLVPISGRANEQFF
TGTGCCAGCAGCTTAGTTCCCATTAGCGGGAGGGCCAATGAGCAGTTCTTC